This T cell receptor beta chain came from a study of OX40 agonist ivuxolimab in advanced cancers. The wider study: Dose-escalation subjects each had hepatocellular carcinoma, melanoma, renal cell or head and neck cancer. Findings of the study overall: On average, CD8+ T cells showed a greater number of expanded clones than CD4+.

The data were produced by immunoSEQ multiplex PCR, yet TCRdb's version contains in-frame clones alone and is incomplete. The sample has tens of thousands of clones, around nine tenths seen once. Notes on this clone: Its antigen remains unknown.

In germline, CDR1 is SGHRS, CDR2 YFSETQ. With V trimmed by 0 bases and J by 2 bases, 5 bases remained unmatched. This CDR3 spans 16 amino acids. The starting material was CD4+ or CD8+ T cells sorted from blood, obtained in a trial of the OX40 agonist ivuxolimab. This receptor was taken from an adult with an advanced solid tumor such as melanoma, head and neck, liver or kidney cancer. This sequence joins TRBV5-1 and TRBJ2-7, with TRBD2 matching 10 bases. The CDR3: CASSLVRTSGTYEQYF. The CDR3 DNA sequence: TGCGCCAGCAGCTTGGTCCGGACTAGCGGAACCTACGAGCAGTACTTC. Complete variable domain (other parts from reference TRBV5-1 and TRBJ2-7): KAGVTQTPRYLIKTRGQQVTLSCSPISGHRSVSWYQQTPGQGLQFLFEYFSETQRNKGNFPGRFSGRQFSNSRSEMNVSTLELGDSALYLCASSLVRTSGTYEQYFGPGTRLTVT.